Listed here are 32 T cell receptor beta chains from one sample, sequenced in a study of blood T cells in healthy people across ages. A sample-barcoded 5' primer and a J-beta primer mix were used in a second PCR of about 7 to 12 cycles. Each CDR3 protein is one row after TCRdb ran MiXCR on the 5' RACE reads. The data show around 870,000 distinct CDR3 sequences, more than 25% seen once. Sequenced material: blood. The receptors originated from a woman older than 75 in good health.

This clonotype was observed a few times. This chain links TRBV6-5 with TRBJ1-6; 8 nucleotides align to TRBD1. The CDR3 is made up of 18 amino acids. The V gene end was trimmed by 6 bases and the J gene end by 2 bases; junction bases not matched to a gene: 12. Looked up from germline, CDR1 is MNHEY and CDR2 is SVGAGI. The CDR3 here is CASRSSRQGAAYNSPLHF. The CDR3 DNA follows: TGTGCCAGCAGATCCTCGCGGCAGGGGGCCGCCTATAATTCACCCCTCCACTTT.

As concerns this clonotype: This sequence may be a read error, since a much larger clone differs from it by one base. DNA of the CDR3: TGTGCCAGCAGTTACTCGTGGGGCTCCTACAATGAGCAGTACTTC. Translation: CASSYSWGSYNEQYF. The chain combines TRBV6-5 with TRBJ2-1; possibly TRBD1 for D (5 bases). The J call may be incorrect, as the DNA end agrees better with TRBJ2-7. CDR3 length: 15 residues. Germline values: CDR1 MNHEY, CDR2 SVGAGI.

CDR3 protein: CATSKGTDTQYF. The CDR3 bases are TGTGCCACCAGTAAGGGGACAGATACGCAGTATTTT. This chain connects TRBV24-1 to TRBJ2-3; D possibly corresponds to TRBD1 (5 bases). Trimming shortened V by 6 bases and J by 3 bases, and 6 bases separated the two germline ends. The CDR3 loop spans 12 amino acids. CDR1 and CDR2 (germline): KGHDR, SFDVKD.

In its sample, this clonotype was seen a few times. The rearrangement links TRBV11-2 to TRBJ1-2; D ambiguous. The CDR3 length is 15 residues. Germline V CDR1 and CDR2: SGHAT, FQNNGV. V gave up 1 base and J gave up 6 bases, with 15 bases separating them. The CDR3 loop is CASSLGRTEYDGYTF. CDR3 DNA: TGTGCCAGCAGCTTAGGTAGGACGGAATATGATGGCTACACCTTC. Looking up the rest from reference TRBV11-2 and TRBJ1-2 gives the full variable domain: EAGVAQSPRYKIIEKRQSVAFWCNPISGHATLYWYQQILGQGPKLLIQFQNNGVVDDSQLPKDRFSAERLKGVDSTLKIQPAKLEDSAVYLCASSLGRTEYDGYTFGSGTRLTVV.

This clonotype was recorded once. The V gene is TRBV25-1, the J gene TRBJ2-3, with 9 bases lining up with TRBD1. Germline V gives CDR1 MGHDK, CDR2 SYGVNS. CDR3 length equals 15 residues. The J segment lost 4 bases and the V segment lost 3 bases, leaving 5 bases of the junction unmatched. This CDR3 reads CASSDRDRVADTQYF. CDR3 coding DNA: TGTGCCAGCAGTGACCGGGACAGGGTCGCAGATACGCAGTATTTT.

The chain employs TRBV10-2 and TRBJ2-1, with TRBD2 matching over 9 bases. Losses at the gene ends were 2 bases for V and 13 bases for J; bases not matched to a gene: 15. This CDR3 contains 16 residues. Germline values: CDR1 WSHSY, CDR2 SAAADI. As DNA, the CDR3 is TGCGCCAGCAGTGAGGGGGGTCGTTTAGCGGGAGAGACCCAGTTCTTC. Its translation: CASSEGGRLAGETQFF.

This chain uses TRBV18 with TRBJ2-5; D is ambiguous. The germline gives CDR1 KGHSH, CDR2 LQKENI. The CDR3 has 16 residues. V lost 2 bases, J lost 0 bases, and 13 bases lay in between. The CDR3 loop is CASSPIGSNNQETQYF. The CDR3 nucleotides read TGTGCCAGCTCACCAATAGGGTCCAATAACCAAGAGACCCAGTACTTC. Filled out from reference TRBV18 and TRBJ2-5, the complete variable domain reads NAGVMQNPRHLVRRRGQEARLRCSPMKGHSHVYWYRQLPEEGLKFMVYLQKENIIDESGMPKERFSAEFPKEGPSILRIQQVVRGDSAAYFCASSPIGSNNQETQYFGPGTRLLVL.

This clonotype was counted many times. This chain links TRBV7-2 with TRBJ1-2; no reliable D call. V lost 1 base and J 5 bases, leaving 14 bases between the germline ends. The CDR3 covers 15 residues. From germline, CDR1 is SGHTA and CDR2 FQGNSA. CDR3 bases: TGTGCCAGCAGCTTAGTGATGGCGCAGAATTATGGCTACACCTTC. This codes for CASSLVMAQNYGYTF.

This clonotype was seen at least ten times. This sequence joins TRBV3-1 and TRBJ2-1, with 9 bases that match TRBD2. The CDR3 extends over 17 amino acids. V was clipped by 7 bases and J by 5 bases; unmatched bases: 15. In germline, CDR1 is LGHDT, CDR2 YNNKEL (reference sequence). The CDR3 region has the DNA TGTGCCAGCACCCCCTGGGGTCGCGGGGGGGCCAACAATGAGCAGTTCTTC. This gives the protein CASTPWGRGGANNEQFF.

The gene calls are TRBV9 and TRBJ1-1; the D is unclear. Deletions cut 5 bases from V and 4 bases from J, with 18 bases between. The CDR3 runs 15 residues. From germline, CDR1 is SGDLS and CDR2 YYNGEE. The CDR3, as DNA: TGTGCCAGCAGAAAGGAAAGCGGGGTGAGCACTGAAGCTTTCTTT. This codes for CASRKESGVSTEAFF. The entire variable domain, with the rest obtained from reference TRBV9 and TRBJ1-1, is as follows: DSGVTQTPKHLITATGQRVTLRCSPRSGDLSVYWYQQSLDQGLQFLIQYYNGEERAKGNILERFSAQQFPDLHSELNLSSLELGDSALYFCASRKESGVSTEAFFGQGTRLTVV.

There are many counts of this clonotype. The V and J genes are TRBV6-2 or TRBV6-3 and TRBJ1-2, with 7 bases aligning to TRBD1. Per the germline V gene, CDR1 is MNHEY and CDR2 is SVGEGT. CDR3 length: 14 amino acids. The ends lost 0 bases at V and 4 bases at J; junction bases unmatched: 2. CDR3 DNA: TGTGCCAGCAGTTACTCGACAGGGCCCTATGGCTACACCTTC. It codes for CASSYSTGPYGYTF.

This clonotype has just a few counts. The CDR3 region has the DNA TGTGCCAGCACCCGAATCGGGGGGGATGGCTACACCTTC. Its protein is CASTRIGGDGYTF. This chain joins TRBV28 and TRBJ1-2; possible D gene TRBD1, 5 bases. Germline-derived CDR1 and CDR2 are MDHEN and SYDVKM. Trimming removed 7 bases at V and 6 bases at J, with 15 bases between. The CDR3 consists of 13 residues.

This clonotype showed up many times. Written as DNA, the CDR3 is TGCAGTGCAAACTCACAAAGCGGGGGGCGGTATGAGCAGTTCTTC. Amino acid sequence: CSANSQSGGRYEQFF. The chain has TRBV20-1 and TRBJ2-1; 9 positions agree with TRBD2. Germline CDR1 and CDR2: DFQATT and SNEGSKA (reference sequence). V shed 6 bases, J shed 8 bases, and the junction held 14 bases outside the gene matches. The CDR3 covers 15 residues.

The chain carries TRBV5-1 and TRBJ2-3; perhaps TRBD2 as D (7 bases). The V gene's germline CDR1 is SGHRS and CDR2 YFSETQ. The V gene lost 1 base and the J gene lost 6 bases, with 15 bases spanning the gap. The CDR3 consists of 15 residues. CDR3 region: CASSLWGGQQDTQYF. CDR3 in DNA: TGCGCCAGCAGCTTGTGGGGGGGCCAGCAGGATACGCAGTATTTT.

Ten or more counts support this clonotype. This chain joins TRBV7-9 and TRBJ2-7; 7 bases match TRBD1. Germline-derived CDR1 and CDR2 are SEHNR and FQNEAQ (reference sequence). The CDR3 is 13 amino acids. The trim removed 5 bases at V and 3 bases at J, leaving 4 bases unmatched. The CDR3 here is CASSRGTVYEQYF. The CDR3 nucleotides are TGTGCCAGCAGCCGAGGGACAGTCTACGAGCAGTACTTC.

At least ten counts were recorded for this clonotype. This chain connects TRBV20-1 to TRBJ1-5, with D perhaps matching TRBD1 (5 bases). Between the trimmed V and J ends, which lost 6 bases and 0 bases, there was a span of 15 bases. Germline CDR1 and CDR2: DFQATT and SNEGSKA (reference sequence). This CDR3 spans 15 amino acids. The CDR3 DNA reads as TGCAGTGCGGCACAGGAGATAATTAGCAATCAGCCCCAGCATTTT. It translates to CSAAQEIISNQPQHF.

The chain combines TRBV7-2 with TRBJ1-4; 10 positions agree with TRBD1. This CDR3 comprises 15 residues. Germline CDR1 is SGHTA and CDR2 is FQGNSA. The ends lost 5 bases at V and 8 bases at J; junction bases unmatched: 8. The CDR3 reads CASSTRTGGWEKLFF. CDR3 coding DNA: TGTGCCAGCAGCACAAGGACAGGGGGATGGGAAAAACTGTTTTTT.

The CDR3 DNA is TGCGCCAGCAGCCAAGATTTGACAGGAAATCAGCCCCAGCATTTT. The encoded protein is CASSQDLTGNQPQHF. J is TRBJ1-5 and V is TRBV4-3; D is possibly TRBD1 (6 bases). This CDR3 has 15 amino acids. V was pared by 0 bases and J by 4 bases, with 10 bases between. Per germline, CDR1 LGHNA and CDR2 YSLEER.

To note about this clonotype: With a much larger clone just one base away, this may be a read error. The chain joins TRBV29-1 to TRBJ1-2, with a tentative D call TRBD1 (5 bases). Germline V gives CDR1 SQVTM, CDR2 ANQGSEA. Trimming pared 5 bases from V and 6 bases from J, leaving 13 bases between. The CDR3 is made up of 12 amino acids. CDR3 sequence reads: CSVTGAGNGYTF. Written as DNA, the CDR3 is TGCAGCGTTACCGGGGCCGGGAATGGCTACACCTTC.

With regard to this clonotype: This clone may be a read error of a much larger clone one base away. The V and J genes are TRBV9 and TRBJ1-1, with D perhaps matching TRBD1 (5 bases). CDR3 size: 15 residues. Germline V lookup: CDR1 SGDLS, CDR2 YYNGEE. CDR3 sequence (DNA): TGTGCCAGCAGCGTCCGCAGGGCGGGGAACACTGGAGCTTTCTTT. Translation: CASSVRRAGNTGAFF.

This clonotype has ten or more counts. J is TRBJ1-2 and V is TRBV19; possible D gene TRBD1, 6 bases. Germline values: CDR1 LNHDA, CDR2 SQIVND (reference sequence). CDR3 size: 14 residues. V was trimmed by 10 bases and J by 6 bases, leaving 21 bases between them. The CDR3, as DNA: TGTGCCACGAAATTACAGGGCCGAAACAATGGCTACACCTTC. It specifies CATKLQGRNNGYTF.

Worth noting for this clonotype: A much larger clone differs from this one at a single base, so this may be a read error. V and J are TRBV4-2 and TRBJ2-1; no definite D call. From germline, CDR1 is LGHNA and CDR2 YNFKEQ. V was pared by 0 bases and J by 5 bases, with 11 bases between. The CDR3 extends over 15 amino acids. CDR3 bases: TGTGCCAGCAGCCAAGACGGGCGATCTGACAATGAGCAGTTCTTC. Its protein is CASSQDGRSDNEQFF.

J is TRBJ1-1 and V is TRBV6-6, with D possibly matching TRBD1 (6 bases). The CDR3 extends over 14 amino acids. The germline V and J ends were trimmed by 4 bases and 7 bases, with 16 bases remaining between them. Germline CDR1 is MNHNY and CDR2 is SVGAGI (reference sequence). The CDR3 sequence is CASSFKQGLGEAFF. CDR3 bases: TGTGCCAGCAGTTTTAAACAGGGATTGGGTGAAGCTTTCTTT.

This clonotype was counted only a few times. CDR3 amino acids: CSAAYRGPLRRGYTF. The CDR3 region has the DNA TGCAGTGCTGCATACCGGGGTCCCCTGAGGCGTGGCTACACCTTC. The chain combines TRBV20-1 with TRBJ1-2; D unclear. V gave up 5 bases and J gave up 7 bases, with 23 bases separating them. Germline V CDR1 and CDR2: DFQATT, SNEGSKA (reference sequence). This CDR3 region has 15 residues.

This chain connects TRBV3-1 to TRBJ2-3, with 11 nucleotides matching TRBD2. The length of the CDR3 is 18 residues. Losses at the gene ends were 5 bases for V and 6 bases for J; bases not matched to a gene: 16. Germline V gene lookup returns CDR1 LGHDT and CDR2 YNNKEL (reference sequence). CDR3: CASSSPLIAGGRLDTQYF. Written as DNA, the CDR3 is TGTGCCAGCAGCTCTCCACTGATAGCGGGGGGGCGGTTGGATACGCAGTATTTT.

In its sample, this clonotype was seen many times. CDR3 sequence reads: CSAPIRGSTDTQYF. CDR3 DNA sequence: TGCAGTGCTCCCATAAGGGGGAGCACAGATACGCAGTATTTT. This chain connects TRBV20-1 to TRBJ2-3; a possible D gene is TRBD1 (6 bases). Germline assignment: CDR1 DFQATT and CDR2 SNEGSKA (reference sequence). Trimming took 5 bases from V and 0 from J, leaving 12 bases between them. This CDR3 spans 14 amino acids.

J is TRBJ2-1 and V is TRBV3-1; 8 positions match TRBD2. The better agreement between TRBJ2-7 and the DNA end casts doubt on the J call. Germline values: CDR1 LGHDT, CDR2 YNNKEL (reference sequence). This CDR3 has 15 amino acids. DNA for the CDR3: TGTGCCAGCAGCCAAGAAGGACTAGCCTACAATGAGCAGTACTTC. Encoded protein: CASSQEGLAYNEQYF.

Concerning this clonotype: Being one base from a much bigger clone, this may be a read error. The rearrangement links TRBV7-9 to TRBJ1-2, with 8 bases lining up with TRBD1. The V gene's germline CDR1 is SEHNR and CDR2 FQNEAQ (reference sequence). There are 13 residues in the CDR3. The junction had 7 bases not matched to a gene; V was cut back by 5 bases and J by 8 bases. The CDR3 coding sequence is TGTGCCAGCAGCGTATCAGGGGGCAAGGGCTACACCTTC. It encodes CASSVSGGKGYTF. Full variable domain (outside the CDR3, taken from reference TRBV7-9 and TRBJ1-2): DTGVSQNPRHKITKRGQNVTFRCDPISEHNRLYWYRQTLGQGPEFLTYFQNEAQLEKSRLLSDRFSAERPKGSFSTLEIQRTEQGDSAMYLCASSVSGGKGYTFGSGTRLTVV.

Points on this clonotype: A much larger clone differs from this one at a single base, so this may be a read error. The chain uses TRBV20-1 and TRBJ2-3, with D possibly TRBD1 on 5 matching bases. The CDR3 extends over 13 amino acids. Germline V gene data show CDR1 as DFQATT and CDR2 as SNEGSKA (reference sequence). CDR3 amino acids: CSARDLATGTQYF. The CDR3 coding sequence is TGCAGTGCTAGAGATCTCGCAACAGGTACGCAGTATTTT.

Note on this clonotype: A read error may be the cause here, since a much bigger clone is one base away. The V and J genes are TRBV7-2 and TRBJ2-1; 7 positions agree with TRBD1. This CDR3 has 15 residues. Per germline, CDR1 SGHTA and CDR2 FQGNSA. The CDR3 nucleotides read TGTGCCAGCAGCGTGACCGGGACAGATTACAATGAGCGGTTCTTC. Translating it yields CASSVTGTDYNERFF.

This clonotype has more than one count but fewer than ten. CDR3 in amino acids: CASRAPRLAGATDTQYF. The DNA of the CDR3 is TGTGCCAGCAGAGCACCCCGACTAGCGGGGGCCACAGATACGCAGTATTTT. This chain uses TRBV27 with TRBJ2-3; 12 bases are a match to TRBD2. V lost 6 bases to trimming and J lost 2 bases; unmatched junction nucleotides: 9. CDR1 is MNHEY and CDR2 is SMNVEV in the germline V gene (reference sequence). The CDR3 spans 17 residues.

J is TRBJ1-5 and V is TRBV3-1; possibly TRBD1 for D (5 bases). Trimming stripped 4 bases from V and 15 bases from J, with 19 bases between. The CDR3 runs to 13 residues. Germline V gives CDR1 LGHDT, CDR2 YNNKEL (reference sequence). The CDR3, as DNA: TGTGCCAGCAGCCTGTTCGGTGGGGGGAAAGGGCATTTT. Translated, it gives CASSLFGGGKGHF.